The clone carrying this T cell receptor beta chain was seen repeatedly, ten times or more. The antigen remains undetermined. The entry originates in a study of T cells in Graves' hyperthyroidism and ophthalmopathy. Study-level findings and limits: Among thyroid clonotypes expanded above 0.001, most also appeared in blood.

Amplified regions were TCR beta CDR3 sequences from RNA transcripts. TCR CDR3 regions were first amplified by RT-PCR with HTBI primers. TCRdb recomputed calls from the multiplex PCR reads with MiXCR, one row per CDR3 protein. This sample has about 360,000 distinct CDR3 sequences, with about 13% found just once. The clonotype originates from a woman under 30 with Graves' hyperthyroidism. The source material was blood.

CDR3 residues: CSARTGGRSNQPQHF. In nucleotides, the CDR3 is TGCAGTGCGCGGACAGGGGGCCGAAGCAATCAGCCCCAGCATTTT. The rearrangement joins TRBV20-1 to TRBJ1-5; 11 bases align to TRBD1. The germline V gene encodes CDR1 DFQATT and CDR2 SNEGSKA (reference sequence). The CDR3 sequence is 15 residues long. V lost 6 bases, J lost 1 base, and 5 bases stayed unmatched.